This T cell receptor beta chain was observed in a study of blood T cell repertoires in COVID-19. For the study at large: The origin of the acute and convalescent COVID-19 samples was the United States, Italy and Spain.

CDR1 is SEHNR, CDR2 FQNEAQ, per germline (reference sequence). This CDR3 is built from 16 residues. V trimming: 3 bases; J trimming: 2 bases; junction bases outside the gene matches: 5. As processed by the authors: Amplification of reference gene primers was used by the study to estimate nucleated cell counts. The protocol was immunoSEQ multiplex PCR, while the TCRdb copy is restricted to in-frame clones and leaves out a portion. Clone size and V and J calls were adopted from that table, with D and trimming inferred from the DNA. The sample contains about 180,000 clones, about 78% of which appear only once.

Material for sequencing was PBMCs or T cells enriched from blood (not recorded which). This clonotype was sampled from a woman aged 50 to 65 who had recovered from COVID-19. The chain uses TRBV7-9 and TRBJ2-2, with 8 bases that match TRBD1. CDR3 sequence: CASSFYQGANTGELFF. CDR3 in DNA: TGTGCCAGCAGCTTCTATCAGGGGGCCAACACCGGGGAGCTGTTTTTT.